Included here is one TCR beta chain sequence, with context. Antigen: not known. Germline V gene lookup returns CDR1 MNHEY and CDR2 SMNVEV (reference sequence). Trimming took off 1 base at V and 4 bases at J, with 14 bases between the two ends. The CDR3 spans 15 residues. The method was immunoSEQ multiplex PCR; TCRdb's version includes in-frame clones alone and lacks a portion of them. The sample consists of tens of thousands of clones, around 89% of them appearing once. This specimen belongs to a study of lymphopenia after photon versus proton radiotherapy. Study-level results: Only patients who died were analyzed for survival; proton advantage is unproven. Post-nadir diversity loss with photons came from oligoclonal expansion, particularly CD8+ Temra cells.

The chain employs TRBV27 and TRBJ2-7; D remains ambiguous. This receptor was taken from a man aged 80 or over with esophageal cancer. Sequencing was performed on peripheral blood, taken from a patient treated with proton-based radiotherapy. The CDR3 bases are TGTGCCAGCAGTTTATTTCCAATAGGATTATACGAGCAGTACTTC. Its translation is CASSLFPIGLYEQYF.